Listed here are 16 T cell receptor beta chains from one sample, sequenced in a study of early T cells in non-severe SARS-CoV-2 infection. TCRdb re-derived calls from the 5' RACE reads in MiXCR, one entry per CDR3 protein. Here the sample spans 60,000 or so distinct CDR3 sequences, 11% being singletons. Specimen: whole blood. The receptor set was obtained from an adult who was a healthcare worker with PCR-confirmed SARS-CoV-2 infection or an uninfected control (not recorded which).

At least ten counts were recorded for this clonotype. The chain couples TRBV20-1 to TRBJ2-7; 10 bases align to TRBD2. V gave up 3 bases and J gave up 0 bases; unmatched junction bases: 8. CDR1 DFQATT and CDR2 SNEGSKA come from the germline V gene (reference sequence). This CDR3 has 16 amino acids. CDR3 residues: CSARPLAGDRSYEQYF. CDR3 in DNA: TGCAGTGCTAGGCCCCTAGCGGGGGACCGCTCCTACGAGCAGTACTTC.

In this sample, this clonotype is medium-sized. The gene calls are TRBV27 and TRBJ2-7; no firm D call. CDR1 and CDR2 (germline): MNHEY, SMNVEV (reference sequence). The CDR3 has 15 residues. The V and J ends lost 5 bases and 4 bases respectively, with 18 bases between them. The CDR3 sequence: CASSKYGFSGYEQYF. The CDR3 DNA reads TGTGCCAGCAGTAAATACGGGTTTTCGGGTTACGAGCAGTACTTC.

The chain recombines TRBV29-1 with TRBJ1-1; no definite D call. V lost 5 bases and J 0 bases, leaving 13 bases between the germline ends. The CDR3 totals 14 residues. Germline assignment: CDR1 SQVTM and CDR2 ANQGSEA. The CDR3 here is CSVRTLTVNTEAFF. In nucleotides, the CDR3 is TGCAGCGTTCGTACTTTGACGGTGAACACTGAAGCTTTCTTT. The whole variable domain, filled in from reference TRBV29-1 and TRBJ1-1, reads SAVISQKPSRDICQRGTSLTIQCQVDSQVTMMFWYRQQPGQSLTLIATANQGSEATYESGFVIDKFPISRPNLTFSTLTVSNMSPEDSSIYLCSVRTLTVNTEAFFGQGTRLTVV.

V is TRBV28 and J is TRBJ2-4, with a weak D call TRBD2 (5 bases). This CDR3 is built from 14 residues. CDR1 and CDR2 (germline): MDHEN, SYDVKM. V lost 6 bases to trimming and J lost 7 bases, with 16 bases between them. The CDR3 bases are TGTGCCAGCAGATCCCAGGCAGGCGGGAACATTCAGTACTTC. Amino acids: CASRSQAGGNIQYF.

J is TRBJ2-3 and V is TRBV13; TRBD1 matches 7 bases. Germline-derived CDR1 and CDR2 are PRHDT and FYEKMQ (reference sequence). Trimming cost V 5 bases and J 0 bases; bases outside gene matches: 5. CDR3 size: 15 residues. The CDR3 loop reads CASSRQQGSTDTQYF. DNA of the CDR3: TGTGCCAGCAGCCGCCAACAGGGGAGCACAGATACGCAGTATTTT.

V is TRBV5-1 and J is TRBJ2-5, with D perhaps TRBD2 (5 bases). Trimming removed 0 bases from V and 2 bases from J, with 11 bases in between. This CDR3 contains 15 residues. Germline values: CDR1 SGHRS, CDR2 YFSETQ. The DNA of the CDR3 is TGCGCCAGCAGCTTGGATGATCCGGGGCAAGAGACCCAGTACTTC. Protein: CASSLDDPGQETQYF.

This chain connects TRBV9 to TRBJ2-2, with TRBD1 identical over 8 bases. The V and J ends lost 1 base and 6 bases, in that order; junction bases with no gene match: 2. The CDR3 contains 14 residues. Germline V gene data show CDR1 as SGDLS and CDR2 as YYNGEE. The CDR3 DNA is TGTGCCAGCAGCGTACAGGGGGCGGCCGGGGAGCTGTTTTTT. Encoded protein: CASSVQGAAGELFF.

This clonotype was picked up a small number of times. DNA of the CDR3: TGTGCCAGCTCACCTACAGGGGGCGCGTCCACAGATACGCAGTATTTT. It translates to CASSPTGGASTDTQYF. The V and J genes are TRBV18 and TRBJ2-3, with TRBD1 identical over 9 bases. Germline CDR1 reads KGHSH; CDR2 reads LQKENI. The CDR3 runs to 16 residues. J lost 2 bases, V lost 3 bases, and 6 bases had no gene match.

This chain uses TRBV7-9 with TRBJ2-3, with D uncertain. V was clipped by 2 bases and J by 4 bases, with 13 bases between them. Germline loops: CDR1 SEHNR, CDR2 FQNEAQ (reference sequence). The CDR3 length is 15 residues. The CDR3 sequence is CASSLHSRQADTQYF. The DNA of the CDR3 is TGTGCCAGCAGCTTACACTCTCGCCAGGCAGATACGCAGTATTTT. The full variable domain, with the rest looked up from reference TRBV7-9 and TRBJ2-3, is DTGVSQNPRHKITKRGQNVTFRCDPISEHNRLYWYRQTLGQGPEFLTYFQNEAQLEKSRLLSDRFSAERPKGSFSTLEIQRTEQGDSAMYLCASSLHSRQADTQYFGPGTRLTVL.

This clonotype was detected ten times or more. The chain recombines TRBV7-9 with TRBJ1-1; the D gene is possibly TRBD1 (6 bases). The CDR3 covers 13 residues. Germline-derived CDR1 and CDR2 are SEHNR and FQNEAQ (reference sequence). V gave up 4 bases and J gave up 6 bases, with 12 bases separating them. The CDR3 DNA is TGTGCCAGCAGCTACCAACAGGGACCTGAAGCTTTCTTT. Protein product: CASSYQQGPEAFF.

This clonotype appeared many times. The gene calls are TRBV28 and TRBJ2-7; 8 nucleotides agree with TRBD2. The CDR3 is 14 amino acids. CDR1 and CDR2 from the germline V gene are MDHEN and SYDVKM. With 5 bases clipped from V and 3 bases from J, the junction kept 6 bases outside the gene matches. In DNA form, the CDR3 reads TGTGCCAGCAGTCCTACCGGGAGGGACTACGAGCAGTACTTC. This codes for CASSPTGRDYEQYF.

This clonotype has at least ten counts. Here the CDR3 DNA reads TGTGCCAGCAGCTTAGCAGGGGGCGACGAAAAACTGTTTTTT. It encodes CASSLAGGDEKLFF. The J gene is TRBJ1-4, the V gene TRBV7-2; 7 nucleotides align to TRBD1. This CDR3 region has 14 residues. The germline gives CDR1 SGHTA, CDR2 FQGNSA. J lost 8 bases, V lost 0 bases, and 3 bases had no gene match.

Many counts were recorded for this clonotype. The chain joins TRBV20-1 to TRBJ1-1, with no clear D. Germline loops: CDR1 DFQATT, CDR2 SNEGSKA (reference sequence). Trimming left V 5 bases short and J 5 bases short, with 15 bases between. This CDR3 has 13 amino acids. CDR3: CSAVGEMGTEAFF. The CDR3 DNA is TGCAGTGCTGTCGGCGAAATGGGGACTGAAGCTTTCTTT.

The table lists this clonotype with a few counts. The V call is TRBV20-1, the J call TRBJ1-1; D is ambiguous. This CDR3 is 14 amino acids long. In germline, CDR1 is DFQATT, CDR2 SNEGSKA (reference sequence). Trimming cost V 3 bases and J 1 base, with 12 bases left between them. The CDR3 bases are TGCAGTGCTAGGGGGATCGGGAGGAACACTGAAGCTTTCTTT. Translated: CSARGIGRNTEAFF.

This clonotype was counted at least ten times. Written as DNA, the CDR3 is TGTGCCAGCAGCTCAGGGGGGGAGTGGACCTACAATGAGCAGTTCTTC. This codes for CASSSGGEWTYNEQFF. This chain links TRBV11-2 with TRBJ2-1; D might be TRBD1 or TRBD2, each matching 7 bases. Trimming removed 4 bases from V and 2 bases from J, with 15 bases in between. This CDR3 has 16 amino acids. Germline V gene lookup returns CDR1 SGHAT and CDR2 FQNNGV.

The CDR3 is CASSAGTGTTEAFF. In DNA form, the CDR3 reads TGTGCCAGCAGCGCCGGGACAGGGACCACTGAAGCTTTCTTT. The V and J genes are TRBV6-1 and TRBJ1-1; 9 bases fit TRBD1. CDR1 MNHNS and CDR2 SASEGT come from the germline V gene. V trimming: 6 bases; J trimming: 4 bases; junction bases outside the gene matches: 6. The CDR3 runs to 14 residues.